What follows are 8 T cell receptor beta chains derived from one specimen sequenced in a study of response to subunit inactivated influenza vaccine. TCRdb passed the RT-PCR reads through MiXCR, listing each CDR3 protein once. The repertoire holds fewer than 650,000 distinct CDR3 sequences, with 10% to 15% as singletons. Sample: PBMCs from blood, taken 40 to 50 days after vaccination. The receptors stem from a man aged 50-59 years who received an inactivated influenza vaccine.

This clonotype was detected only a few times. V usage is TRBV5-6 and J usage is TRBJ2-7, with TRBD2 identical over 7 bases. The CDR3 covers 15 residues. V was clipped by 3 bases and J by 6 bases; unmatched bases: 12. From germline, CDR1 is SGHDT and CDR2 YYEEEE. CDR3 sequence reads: CASSWETSRTREQYF. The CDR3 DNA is TGTGCCAGCAGCTGGGAGACTAGCCGAACCCGCGAGCAGTACTTC.

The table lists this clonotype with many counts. CDR3 nucleotide sequence: TGCAGCGTTGGAGGGGCGCCGGCAGATACGCAGTATTTT. It codes for CSVGGAPADTQYF. The chain combines TRBV29-1 with TRBJ2-3; D is tentatively TRBD1 or TRBD2 (5 bases each). Germline-derived CDR1 and CDR2 are SQVTM and ANQGSEA. CDR3 length: 13 residues. V was clipped by 4 bases and J by 4 bases, with 12 bases between them.

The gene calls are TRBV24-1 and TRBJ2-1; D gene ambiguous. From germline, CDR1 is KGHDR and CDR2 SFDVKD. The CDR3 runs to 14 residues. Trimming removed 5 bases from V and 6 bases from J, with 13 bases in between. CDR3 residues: CATSAWLGSNEQFF. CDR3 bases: TGTGCCACCAGTGCTTGGCTAGGCAGCAATGAGCAGTTCTTC.

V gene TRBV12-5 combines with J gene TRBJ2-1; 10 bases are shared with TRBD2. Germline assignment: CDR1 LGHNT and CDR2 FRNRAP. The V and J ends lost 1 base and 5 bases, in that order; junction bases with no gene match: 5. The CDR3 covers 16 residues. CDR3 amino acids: CASGLAGLAENNEQFF. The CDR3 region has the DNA TGTGCTAGTGGTTTGGCCGGACTAGCGGAAAACAATGAGCAGTTCTTC.

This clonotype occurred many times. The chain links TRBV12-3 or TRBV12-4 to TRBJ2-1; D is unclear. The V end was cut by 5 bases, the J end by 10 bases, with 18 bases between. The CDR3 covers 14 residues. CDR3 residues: CASSPSAARTEQFF. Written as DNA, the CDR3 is TGTGCCAGCAGTCCCAGTGCAGCGAGGACCGAGCAGTTCTTC.

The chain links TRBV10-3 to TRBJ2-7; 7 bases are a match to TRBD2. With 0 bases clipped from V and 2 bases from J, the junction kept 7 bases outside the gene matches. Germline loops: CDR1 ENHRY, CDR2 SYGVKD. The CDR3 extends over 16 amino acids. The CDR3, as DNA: TGTGCCATCAGTGAGTCGACGTCTAGCGGAACCTACGAGCAGTACTTC. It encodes CAISESTSSGTYEQYF.

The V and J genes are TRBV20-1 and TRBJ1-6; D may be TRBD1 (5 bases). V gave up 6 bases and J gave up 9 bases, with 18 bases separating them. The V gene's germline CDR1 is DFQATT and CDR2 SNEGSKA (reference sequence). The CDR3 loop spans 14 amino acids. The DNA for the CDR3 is TGCAGTGCCAAACGTGGGCAGGGCGGTTCACCCCTCCACTTT. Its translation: CSAKRGQGGSPLHF.

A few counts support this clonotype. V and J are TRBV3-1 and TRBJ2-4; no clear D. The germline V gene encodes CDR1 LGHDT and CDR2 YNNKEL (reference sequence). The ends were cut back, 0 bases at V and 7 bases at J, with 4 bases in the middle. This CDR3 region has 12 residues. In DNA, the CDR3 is TGTGCCAGCAGCCAAGATGGGAACATTCAGTACTTC. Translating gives CASSQDGNIQYF.